The 14 T cell receptor beta chains listed next were all sequenced from one sample in a study of cytomegalovirus exposure and HLA in healthy donors. The repertoire was sequenced with immunoSEQ multiplex PCR; TCRdb's copy has only in-frame clones and lacks some. The sample includes around 52,000 clones, 88% of them seen just once. The source material was PBMCs. The source of these receptors is a woman aged 30 to 39 in good health and CMV-seronegative.

Remarks on this clone: At one of its ends the junction is not consistent with the germline gene, which may arise from a read error. The chain recombines TRBV11-3 with TRBJ2-1; TRBD2 matches 14 bases. Germline loops: CDR1 SGHNT, CDR2 YENEEA. This CDR3 comprises 15 residues. CDR3 in DNA: TGCGCCAGCAGCCCCCGGACTAGCGGGAGGAATGAGCAGTTCTTC. Its translation is CASSPRTSGRNEQFF.

This chain links TRBV14 with TRBJ1-4; D ambiguous. The CDR3 has 17 residues. Germline CDR1 reads SGHDN; CDR2 reads FVKESK. The germline V and J ends were trimmed by 1 base and 7 bases, with 19 bases remaining between them. This CDR3 is CASSQGGFPRDGEKLFF. The CDR3 bases are TGTGCCAGCAGCCAAGGTGGCTTCCCTAGAGACGGTGAAAAACTGTTTTTT.

CDR3 sequence: CASSQPRRGSNYGYTF. CDR3 coding DNA: TGCGCCAGCAGCCAACCCCGTAGGGGGAGCAACTATGGCTACACCTTC. The chain links TRBV4-1 to TRBJ1-2, with D perhaps matching TRBD1 (6 bases). The germline V gene encodes CDR1 MGHRA and CDR2 YSYEKL. The V end was cut by 2 bases, the J end by 2 bases, with 15 bases between. The CDR3 covers 16 residues.

This rearrangement joins TRBV4-3 to TRBJ2-2; 10 nucleotides align to TRBD1. The V gene's germline CDR1 is LGHNA and CDR2 YSLEER. CDR3 size: 14 residues. J lost 7 bases, V lost 3 bases, and 2 bases had no gene match. The CDR3 DNA is TGCGCCAGCAGCCACGGGACAGGGGTCGGGGAGCTGTTTTTT. Residues: CASSHGTGVGELFF.

CDR3 nucleotide sequence: TGTGCCAGCTCACCAGTGGTAGCGGGAGAATTTAACAATGAGCAGTTCTTC. As protein: CASSPVVAGEFNNEQFF. The chain links TRBV18 to TRBJ2-1; 9 nucleotides agree with TRBD2. The V and J ends lost 2 bases and 5 bases, in that order; junction bases with no gene match: 10. CDR3 length equals 17 residues. Germline V gene data show CDR1 as KGHSH and CDR2 as LQKENI.

The chain carries TRBV12-1 and TRBJ2-7; the listed D gene, TRBD1, was not tested against the DNA. TRBV12-1 is shown as a pseudogene. The CDR3 is 16 amino acids. The CDR3 DNA sequence: TGTGCCAGCAGCTTAAGTCCCGGGACAGGAGTCTACGAGCAGTACTTC. Protein: CASSLSPGTGVYEQYF.

This chain's CDR3 is CASSEQGRDYGYTF. The CDR3 DNA reads as TGTGCCAGCAGTGAACAGGGGCGGGACTATGGCTACACCTTC. The rearrangement joins TRBV28 to TRBJ1-2; TRBD1 matches at 7 bases. The junction had 6 bases not matched to a gene; V was cut back by 5 bases and J by 3 bases. This CDR3 has 14 amino acids. Germline V CDR1 and CDR2: MDHEN, SYDVKM.

For the CDR3, the DNA is TGTGCCAGCAGTTCCCGGGACAGGGGGCTTGGGGAGCTGTTTTTT. Its translation: CASSSRDRGLGELFF. The J gene is TRBJ2-2, the V gene TRBV28, with TRBD1 identical over 12 bases. This CDR3 is built from 15 residues. V trimming: 4 bases; J trimming: 8 bases; junction bases outside the gene matches: 5. Germline V gene data show CDR1 as MDHEN and CDR2 as SYDVKM.

The rearrangement links TRBV28 to TRBJ2-4; 10 bases align to TRBD2. The CDR3 totals 15 residues. The ends lost 5 bases at V and 6 bases at J; junction bases unmatched: 7. Germline CDR1 is MDHEN and CDR2 is SYDVKM. The chain's CDR3 is CASSPLLAGRNIQYF. In DNA form, the CDR3 reads TGTGCCAGCAGTCCCCTACTAGCGGGGCGAAACATTCAGTACTTC.

V is TRBV19 and J is TRBJ2-1, with 10 bases lining up with TRBD1. The CDR3 loop spans 14 amino acids. CDR1 and CDR2 (germline): LNHDA, SQIVND (reference sequence). Germline trimming cut 9 bases from V and 3 bases from J; bases unmatched to any gene: 5. CDR3 region: CASWGQGLYNEQFF. CDR3 DNA: TGTGCCAGCTGGGGACAGGGGCTCTACAATGAGCAGTTCTTC.

The rearrangement joins TRBV6-5 to TRBJ2-7; 7 bases map to TRBD1. The germline V gene encodes CDR1 MNHEY and CDR2 SVGAGI. With V trimmed by 5 bases and J by 7 bases, 8 bases remained unmatched. The CDR3 length is 13 residues. In nucleotides, the CDR3 is TGTGCCAGCAGTACAGGGGATCCAGGGGAGCAGTACTTC. It encodes CASSTGDPGEQYF.

The J gene is TRBJ2-7, the V gene TRBV6-5; 7 positions match TRBD1. This CDR3 region has 13 residues. Germline CDR1 and CDR2: MNHEY and SVGAGI. J was trimmed by 3 bases and V by 6 bases; bases with no gene match: 5. CDR3 region: CASRETGNYEQYF. CDR3 coding DNA: TGTGCCAGCAGGGAGACAGGGAACTACGAGCAGTACTTC.

The CDR3 sequence: CASSFTRGTEAFF. DNA for the CDR3: TGTGCCAGCAGTTTCACCAGGGGGACTGAAGCTTTCTTT. The J gene is TRBJ1-1, the V gene TRBV27; TRBD1 aligns across 7 bases. The CDR3 spans 13 residues. The V gene end was trimmed by 3 bases and the J gene end by 5 bases; junction bases not matched to a gene: 3. Germline values: CDR1 MNHEY, CDR2 SMNVEV (reference sequence).

This clone has more than one count but fewer than ten. The rearrangement uses TRBV28 and TRBJ1-5; no definite D call. The CDR3 is 17 amino acids. Per germline, CDR1 MDHEN and CDR2 SYDVKM. V lost 3 bases to trimming and J lost 1 base, with 16 bases between them. The CDR3 protein is CASSFPPRVRSNQPQHF. The CDR3 DNA reads TGTGCCAGCAGTTTTCCCCCCCGGGTTAGGAGCAATCAGCCCCAGCATTTT.